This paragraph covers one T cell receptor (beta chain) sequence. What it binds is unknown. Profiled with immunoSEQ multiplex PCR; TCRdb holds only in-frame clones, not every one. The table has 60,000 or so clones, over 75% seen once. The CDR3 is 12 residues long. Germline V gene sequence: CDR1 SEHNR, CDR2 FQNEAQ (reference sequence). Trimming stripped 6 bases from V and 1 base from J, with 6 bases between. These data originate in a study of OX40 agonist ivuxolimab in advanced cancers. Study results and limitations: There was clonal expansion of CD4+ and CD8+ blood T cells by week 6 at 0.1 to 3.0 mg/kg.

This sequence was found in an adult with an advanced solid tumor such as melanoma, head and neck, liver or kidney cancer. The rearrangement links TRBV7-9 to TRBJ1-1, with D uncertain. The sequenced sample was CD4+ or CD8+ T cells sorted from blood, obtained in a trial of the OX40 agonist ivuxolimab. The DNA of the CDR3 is TGTGCCAGCAGTACCGAGAACACTGAAGCTTTCTTT. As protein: CASSTENTEAFF.